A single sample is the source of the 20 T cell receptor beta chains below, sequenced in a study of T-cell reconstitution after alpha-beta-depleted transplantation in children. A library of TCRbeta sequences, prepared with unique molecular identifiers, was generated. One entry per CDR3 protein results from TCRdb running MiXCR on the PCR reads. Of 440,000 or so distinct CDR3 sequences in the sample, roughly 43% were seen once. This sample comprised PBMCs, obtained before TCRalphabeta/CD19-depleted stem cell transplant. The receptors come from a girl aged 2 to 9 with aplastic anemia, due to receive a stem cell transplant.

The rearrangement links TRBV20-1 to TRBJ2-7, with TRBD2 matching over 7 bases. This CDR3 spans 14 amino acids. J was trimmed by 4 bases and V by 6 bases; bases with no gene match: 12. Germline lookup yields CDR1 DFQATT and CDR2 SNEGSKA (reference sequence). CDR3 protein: CSATDETSSYEQYF. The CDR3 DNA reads TGCAGTGCCACCGACGAGACTAGCTCGTACGAGCAGTACTTC.

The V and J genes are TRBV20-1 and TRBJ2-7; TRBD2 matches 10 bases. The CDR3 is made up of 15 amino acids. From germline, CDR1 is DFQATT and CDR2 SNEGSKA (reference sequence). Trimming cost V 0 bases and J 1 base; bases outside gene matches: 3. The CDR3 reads CSARETSGVSYEQYF. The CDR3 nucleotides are TGCAGTGCTAGAGAAACTAGCGGGGTGTCCTACGAGCAGTACTTC.

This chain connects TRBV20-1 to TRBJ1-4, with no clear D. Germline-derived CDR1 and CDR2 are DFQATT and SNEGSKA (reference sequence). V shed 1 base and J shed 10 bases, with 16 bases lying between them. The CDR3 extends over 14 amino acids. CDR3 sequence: CSARAPGRAGKLFF. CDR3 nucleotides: TGCAGTGCTAGAGCTCCCGGGAGGGCGGGAAAACTGTTTTTT.

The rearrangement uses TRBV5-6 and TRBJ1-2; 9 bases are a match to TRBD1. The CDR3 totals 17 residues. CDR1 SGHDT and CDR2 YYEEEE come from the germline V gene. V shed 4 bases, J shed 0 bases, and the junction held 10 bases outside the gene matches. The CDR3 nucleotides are TGTGCCAGCAGCCCCTGGACAGGGGTCTCCTCTAACTATGGCTACACCTTC. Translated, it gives CASSPWTGVSSNYGYTF.

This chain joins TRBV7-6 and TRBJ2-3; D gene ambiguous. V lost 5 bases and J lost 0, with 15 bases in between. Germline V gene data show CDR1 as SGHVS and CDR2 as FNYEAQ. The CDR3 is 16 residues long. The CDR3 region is CASSPRRLTSTDTQYF. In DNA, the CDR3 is TGTGCCAGCAGCCCGCGAAGGCTAACTAGCACAGATACGCAGTATTTT.

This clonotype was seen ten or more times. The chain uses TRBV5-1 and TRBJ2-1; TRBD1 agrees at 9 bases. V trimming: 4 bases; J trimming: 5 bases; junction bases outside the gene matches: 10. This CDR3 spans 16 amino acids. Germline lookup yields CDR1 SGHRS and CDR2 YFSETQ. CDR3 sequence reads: CASSLTRGQGHNEQFF. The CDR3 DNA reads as TGCGCCAGCAGCCTTACCCGAGGACAGGGGCACAATGAGCAGTTCTTC.

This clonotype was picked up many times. CDR3 loop: CASRKTGPLNEQFF. DNA of the CDR3: TGTGCCAGCAGGAAGACAGGGCCCCTCAATGAGCAGTTCTTC. V usage is TRBV2 and J usage is TRBJ2-1; 7 nucleotides align to TRBD1. CDR3 size: 14 residues. Germline CDR1 is SNHLY and CDR2 is FYNNEI. V lost 6 bases, J lost 6 bases, and 8 bases stayed unmatched.

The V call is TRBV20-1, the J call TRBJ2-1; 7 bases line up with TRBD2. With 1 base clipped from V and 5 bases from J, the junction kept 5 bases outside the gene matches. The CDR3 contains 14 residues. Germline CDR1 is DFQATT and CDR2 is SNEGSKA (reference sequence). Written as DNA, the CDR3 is TGCAGTGCTAGAGTCCGACTAGCTAACAATGAGCAGTTCTTC. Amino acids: CSARVRLANNEQFF.

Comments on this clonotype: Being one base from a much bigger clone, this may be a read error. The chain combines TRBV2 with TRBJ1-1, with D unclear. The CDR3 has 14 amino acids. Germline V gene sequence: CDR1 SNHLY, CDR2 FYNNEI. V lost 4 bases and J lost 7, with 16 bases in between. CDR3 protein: CASSVNGDFNEAFF. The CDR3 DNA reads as TGTGCCAGCAGTGTGAATGGAGATTTCAATGAAGCTTTCTTT.

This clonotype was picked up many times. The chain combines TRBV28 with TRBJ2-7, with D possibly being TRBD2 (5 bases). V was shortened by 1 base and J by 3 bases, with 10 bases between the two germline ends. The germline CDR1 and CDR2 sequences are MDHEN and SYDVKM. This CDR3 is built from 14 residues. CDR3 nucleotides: TGTGCCAGCAGTTTATACGGGAAAAGCTACGAGCAGTACTTC. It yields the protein CASSLYGKSYEQYF.

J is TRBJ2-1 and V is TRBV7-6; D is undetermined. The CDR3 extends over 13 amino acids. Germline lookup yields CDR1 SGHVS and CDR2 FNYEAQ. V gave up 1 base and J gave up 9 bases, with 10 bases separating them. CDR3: CASSLGQRTEQFF. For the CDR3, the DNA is TGTGCCAGCAGCTTAGGGCAGCGCACTGAGCAGTTCTTC.

The CDR3 nucleotides read TGCAGTGCTAGAGACATAGCGGGGGCCAAAAACATTCAGTACTTC. Its protein product is CSARDIAGAKNIQYF. The chain combines TRBV20-1 with TRBJ2-4; 8 bases are a match to TRBD2. CDR3 size: 15 residues. J was trimmed by 1 base and V by 0 bases; bases with no gene match: 2. The germline CDR1 and CDR2 sequences are DFQATT and SNEGSKA (reference sequence).

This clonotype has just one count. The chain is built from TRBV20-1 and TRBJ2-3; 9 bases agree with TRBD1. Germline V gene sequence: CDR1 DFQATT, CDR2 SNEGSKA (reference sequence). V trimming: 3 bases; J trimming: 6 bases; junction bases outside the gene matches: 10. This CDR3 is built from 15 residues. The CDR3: CSARKPGQGRDTQYF. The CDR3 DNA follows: TGCAGTGCTAGGAAACCGGGACAGGGCCGGGATACGCAGTATTTT.

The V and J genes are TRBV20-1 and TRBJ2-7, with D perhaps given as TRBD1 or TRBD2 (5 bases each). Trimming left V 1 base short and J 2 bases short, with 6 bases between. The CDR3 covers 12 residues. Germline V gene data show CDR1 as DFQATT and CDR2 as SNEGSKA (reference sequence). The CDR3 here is CSARGDAYEQYF. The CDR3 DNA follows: TGCAGTGCTAGAGGGGACGCCTACGAGCAGTACTTC.

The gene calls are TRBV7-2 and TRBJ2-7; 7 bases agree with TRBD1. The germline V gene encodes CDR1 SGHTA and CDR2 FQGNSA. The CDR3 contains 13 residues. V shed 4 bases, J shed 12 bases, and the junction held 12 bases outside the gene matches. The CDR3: CASSSRIGGAGYF. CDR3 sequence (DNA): TGTGCCAGCAGCTCCAGAATAGGGGGCGCGGGGTACTTC.

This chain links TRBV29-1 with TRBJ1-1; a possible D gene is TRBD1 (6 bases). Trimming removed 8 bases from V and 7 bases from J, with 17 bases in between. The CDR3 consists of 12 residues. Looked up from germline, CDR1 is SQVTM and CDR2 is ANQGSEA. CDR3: CSYQFGRGEAFF. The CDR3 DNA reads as TGCAGCTACCAATTTGGCAGGGGTGAAGCTTTCTTT. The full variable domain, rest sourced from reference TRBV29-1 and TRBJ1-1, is SAVISQKPSRDICQRGTSLTIQCQVDSQVTMMFWYRQQPGQSLTLIATANQGSEATYESGFVIDKFPISRPNLTFSTLTVSNMSPEDSSIYLCSYQFGRGEAFFGQGTRLTVV.

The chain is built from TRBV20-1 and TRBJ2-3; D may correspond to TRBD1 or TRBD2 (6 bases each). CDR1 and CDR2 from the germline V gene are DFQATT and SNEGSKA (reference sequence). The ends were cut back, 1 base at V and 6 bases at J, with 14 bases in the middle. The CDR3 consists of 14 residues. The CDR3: CSARAAGGQDTQYF. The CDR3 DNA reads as TGCAGTGCTAGAGCCGCCGGGGGCCAGGATACGCAGTATTTT.

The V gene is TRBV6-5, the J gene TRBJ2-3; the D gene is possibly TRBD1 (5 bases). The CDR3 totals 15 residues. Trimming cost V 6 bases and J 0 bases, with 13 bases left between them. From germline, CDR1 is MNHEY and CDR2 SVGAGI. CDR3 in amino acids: CASRYDRASTDTQYF. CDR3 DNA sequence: TGTGCCAGCAGATACGACAGAGCTAGCACAGATACGCAGTATTTT.

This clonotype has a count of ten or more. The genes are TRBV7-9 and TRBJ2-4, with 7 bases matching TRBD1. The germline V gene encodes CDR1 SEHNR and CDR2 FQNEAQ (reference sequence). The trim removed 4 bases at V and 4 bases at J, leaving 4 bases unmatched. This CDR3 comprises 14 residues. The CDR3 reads CASSSEQGKNIQYF. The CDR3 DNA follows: TGTGCCAGCAGCTCGGAACAGGGGAAAAACATTCAGTACTTC.

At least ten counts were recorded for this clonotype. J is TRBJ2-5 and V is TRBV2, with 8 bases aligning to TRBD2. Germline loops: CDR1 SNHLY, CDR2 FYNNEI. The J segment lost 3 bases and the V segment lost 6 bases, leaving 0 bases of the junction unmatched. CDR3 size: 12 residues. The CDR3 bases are TGTGCCAGCAGAGCGGGGGAAGAGACCCAGTACTTC. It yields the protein CASRAGEETQYF.